The T cell receptor beta chain under discussion was sequenced for a study of blood T cell repertoires in COVID-19. About the study: Acute-phase and convalescent COVID-19 samples originated in the United States, Italy and Spain.

The protocol was immunoSEQ multiplex PCR, while the TCRdb copy is restricted to in-frame clones and leaves out a portion. The sample lists about 190,000 clones; roughly 80% were seen once. This TCR was sampled from a woman between 50 and 59 years old with acute or convalescent COVID-19. Sequenced material: peripheral blood.

The CDR3: CASSTLGGGQPQHF. For the CDR3, the DNA is TGTGCCAGTAGCACGCTCGGGGGGGGTCAGCCCCAGCATTTT. The chain carries TRBV19 and TRBJ1-5; perhaps TRBD1 as D (5 bases). The ends were cut back, 6 bases at V and 6 bases at J, with 15 bases in the middle. Germline V gives CDR1 LNHDA, CDR2 SQIVND (reference sequence). This CDR3 region has 14 residues.